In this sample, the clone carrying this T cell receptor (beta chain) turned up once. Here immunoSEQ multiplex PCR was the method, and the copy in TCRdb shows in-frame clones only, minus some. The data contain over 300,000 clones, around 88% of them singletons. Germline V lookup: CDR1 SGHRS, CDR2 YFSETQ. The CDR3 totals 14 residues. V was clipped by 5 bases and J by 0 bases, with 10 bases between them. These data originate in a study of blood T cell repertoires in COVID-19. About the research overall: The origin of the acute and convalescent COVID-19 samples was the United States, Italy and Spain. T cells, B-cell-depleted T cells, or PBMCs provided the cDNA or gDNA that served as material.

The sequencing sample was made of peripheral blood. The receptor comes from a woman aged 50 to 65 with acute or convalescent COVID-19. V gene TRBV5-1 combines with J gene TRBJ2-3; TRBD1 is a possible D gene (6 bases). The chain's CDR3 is CASSLTGSTDTQYF. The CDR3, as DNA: TGCGCCAGCAGTCTAACAGGGAGCACAGATACGCAGTATTTT.